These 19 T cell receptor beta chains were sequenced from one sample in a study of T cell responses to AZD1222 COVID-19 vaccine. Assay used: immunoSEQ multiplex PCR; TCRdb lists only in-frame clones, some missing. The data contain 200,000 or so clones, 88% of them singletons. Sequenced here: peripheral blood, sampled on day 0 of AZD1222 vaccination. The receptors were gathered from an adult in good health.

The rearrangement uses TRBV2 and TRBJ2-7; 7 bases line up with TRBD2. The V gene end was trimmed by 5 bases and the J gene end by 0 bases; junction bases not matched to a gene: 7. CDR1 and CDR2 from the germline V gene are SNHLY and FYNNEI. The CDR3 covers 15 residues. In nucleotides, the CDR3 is TGTGCCAGCAGTACTAGCGTCGGGCCCTCCTACGAGCAGTACTTC. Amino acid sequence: CASSTSVGPSYEQYF. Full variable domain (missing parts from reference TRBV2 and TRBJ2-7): EPEVTQTPSHQVTQMGQEVILRCVPISNHLYFYWYRQILGQKVEFLVSFYNNEISEKSEIFDDQFSVERPDGSNFTLKIRSTKLEDSAMYFCASSTSVGPSYEQYFGPGTRLTVT.

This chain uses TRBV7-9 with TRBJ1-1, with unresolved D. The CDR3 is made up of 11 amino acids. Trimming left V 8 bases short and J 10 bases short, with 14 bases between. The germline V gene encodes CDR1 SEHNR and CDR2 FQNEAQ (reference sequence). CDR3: CASGSEVVAFF. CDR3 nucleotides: TGTGCCAGCGGCTCAGAGGTGGTAGCTTTCTTT.

The CDR3 coding sequence is TGCGCCAGCAGTGACAATAATGAAAAACTGTTTTTT. Translation: CASSDNNEKLFF. This chain links TRBV10-1 with TRBJ1-4; the D is unclear. Germline CDR1 and CDR2: WNHNN and SYGVQD (reference sequence). Deletions cut 3 bases from V and 4 bases from J, with 3 bases between. This CDR3 contains 12 residues.

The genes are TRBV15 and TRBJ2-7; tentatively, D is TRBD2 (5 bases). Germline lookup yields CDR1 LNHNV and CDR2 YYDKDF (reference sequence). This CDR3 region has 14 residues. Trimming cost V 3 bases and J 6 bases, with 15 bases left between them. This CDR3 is CATSSMDEGTEQYF. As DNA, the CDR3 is TGTGCCACCAGCAGCATGGACGAGGGAACCGAGCAGTACTTC.

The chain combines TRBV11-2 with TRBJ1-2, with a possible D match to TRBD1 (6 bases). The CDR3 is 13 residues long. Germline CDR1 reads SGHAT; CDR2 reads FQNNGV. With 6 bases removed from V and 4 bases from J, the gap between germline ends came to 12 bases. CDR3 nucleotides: TGTGCCAGCAGTTCAGGGGCGATCTATGGCTACACCTTC. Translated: CASSSGAIYGYTF.

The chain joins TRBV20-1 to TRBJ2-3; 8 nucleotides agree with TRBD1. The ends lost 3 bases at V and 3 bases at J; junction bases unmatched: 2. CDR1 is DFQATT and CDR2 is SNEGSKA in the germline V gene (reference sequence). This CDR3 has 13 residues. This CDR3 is CSASRTGTDTQYF. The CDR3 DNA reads TGCAGTGCTAGTAGGACAGGGACAGATACGCAGTATTTT.

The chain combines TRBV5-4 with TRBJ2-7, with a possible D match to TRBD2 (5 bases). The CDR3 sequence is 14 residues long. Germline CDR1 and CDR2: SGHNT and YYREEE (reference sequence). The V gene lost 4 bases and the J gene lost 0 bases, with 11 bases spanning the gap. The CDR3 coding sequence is TGTGCCAGCAGCACAATGACTAACTCCTACGAGCAGTACTTC. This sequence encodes CASSTMTNSYEQYF.

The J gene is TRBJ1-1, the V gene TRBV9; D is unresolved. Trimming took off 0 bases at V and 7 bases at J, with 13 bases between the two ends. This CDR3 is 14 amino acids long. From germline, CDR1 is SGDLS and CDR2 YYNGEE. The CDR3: CASSVGSVPDEAFF. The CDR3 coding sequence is TGTGCCAGCAGCGTAGGCAGCGTCCCAGATGAAGCTTTCTTT.

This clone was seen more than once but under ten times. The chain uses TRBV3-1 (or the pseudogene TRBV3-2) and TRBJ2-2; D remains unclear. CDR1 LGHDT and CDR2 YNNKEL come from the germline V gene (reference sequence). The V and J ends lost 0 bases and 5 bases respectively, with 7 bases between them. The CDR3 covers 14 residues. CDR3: CASSQELRTGELFF. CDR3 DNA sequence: TGTGCCAGCAGCCAAGAATTGAGAACCGGGGAGCTGTTTTTT.

CDR3 nucleotide sequence: TGTGCCAGCTCACTCACCAGGGGATTGGATGAAAAACTGTTTTTT. It specifies CASSLTRGLDEKLFF. This rearrangement joins TRBV18 to TRBJ1-4; D is possibly TRBD1 (6 bases). V was cut by 4 bases and J by 6 bases, with 15 bases left in between. Germline lookup yields CDR1 KGHSH and CDR2 LQKENI. The CDR3 has 15 amino acids. Supplemented by reference TRBV18 and TRBJ1-4, the full variable domain reads NAGVMQNPRHLVRRRGQEARLRCSPMKGHSHVYWYRQLPEEGLKFMVYLQKENIIDESGMPKERFSAEFPKEGPSILRIQQVVRGDSAAYFCASSLTRGLDEKLFFGSGTQLSVL.

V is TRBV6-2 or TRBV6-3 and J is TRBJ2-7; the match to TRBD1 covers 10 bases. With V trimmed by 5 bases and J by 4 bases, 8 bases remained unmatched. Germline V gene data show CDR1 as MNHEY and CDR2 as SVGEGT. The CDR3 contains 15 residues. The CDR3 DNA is TGTGCCAGCAGTGCGAGACGGACAGGGGGATACGAGCAGTACTTC. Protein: CASSARRTGGYEQYF.

The DNA of the CDR3 is TGTGCCTGGATTGTCGACAGGGCCGAAAATTCACCCCTCCACTTT. It yields the protein CAWIVDRAENSPLHF. This sequence joins TRBV30 and TRBJ1-6; 7 positions agree with TRBD1. Per germline, CDR1 GTSNPN and CDR2 SVGIG (reference sequence). The ends lost 4 bases at V and 7 bases at J; junction bases unmatched: 10. The CDR3 has 15 amino acids.

CDR3 region: CASNNRRDTEAFF. The CDR3 DNA follows: TGCGCCAGCAATAACAGGCGGGACACTGAAGCTTTCTTT. This chain joins TRBV10-2 and TRBJ1-1, with a tentative D call TRBD1 (5 bases). The CDR3 sequence is 13 residues long. Deletions cut 7 bases from V and 3 bases from J, with 12 bases between. Germline CDR1 and CDR2: WSHSY and SAAADI.

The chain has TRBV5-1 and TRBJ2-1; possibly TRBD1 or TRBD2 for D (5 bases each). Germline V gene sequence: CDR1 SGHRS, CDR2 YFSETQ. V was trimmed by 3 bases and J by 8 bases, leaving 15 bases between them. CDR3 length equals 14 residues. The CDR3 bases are TGCGCCAGCAGCTCCGGGACCCACGGGGATGAGCAGTTCTTC. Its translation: CASSSGTHGDEQFF.

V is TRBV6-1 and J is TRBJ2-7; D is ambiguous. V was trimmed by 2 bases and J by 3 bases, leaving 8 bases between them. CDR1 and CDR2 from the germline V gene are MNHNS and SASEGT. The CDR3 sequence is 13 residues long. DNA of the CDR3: TGTGCCAGCAGTGAACAAAGGGACTACGAGCAGTACTTC. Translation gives CASSEQRDYEQYF.

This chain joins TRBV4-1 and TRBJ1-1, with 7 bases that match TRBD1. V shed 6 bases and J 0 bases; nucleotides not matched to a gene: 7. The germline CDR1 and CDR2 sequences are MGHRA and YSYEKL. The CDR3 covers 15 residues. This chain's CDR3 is CASRKEGAMNTEAFF. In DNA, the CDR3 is TGCGCCAGCAGGAAAGAGGGGGCTATGAACACTGAAGCTTTCTTT.

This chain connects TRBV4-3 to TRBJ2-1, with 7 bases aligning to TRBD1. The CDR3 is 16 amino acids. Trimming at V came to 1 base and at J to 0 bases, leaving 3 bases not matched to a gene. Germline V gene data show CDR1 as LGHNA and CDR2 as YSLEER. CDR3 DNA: TGCGCCAGCAGCCAAGGGCCAGGGGGCTCCTACAATGAGCAGTTCTTC. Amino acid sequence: CASSQGPGGSYNEQFF.

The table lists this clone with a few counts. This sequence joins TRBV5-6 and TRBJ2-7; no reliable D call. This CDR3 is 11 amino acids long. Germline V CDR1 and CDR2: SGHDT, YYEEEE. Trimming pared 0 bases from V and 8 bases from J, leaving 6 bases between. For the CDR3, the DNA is TGTGCCAGCAGCTTGGAGACAAAGCAGTACTTC. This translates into CASSLETKQYF.

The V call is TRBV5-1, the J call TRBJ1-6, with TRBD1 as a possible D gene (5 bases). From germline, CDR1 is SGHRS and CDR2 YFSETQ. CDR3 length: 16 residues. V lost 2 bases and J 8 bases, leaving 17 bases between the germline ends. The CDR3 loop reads CASSLTGTGGYSPLHF. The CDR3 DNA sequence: TGCGCCAGCAGCTTAACGGGGACCGGGGGGTATTCACCCCTCCACTTT.